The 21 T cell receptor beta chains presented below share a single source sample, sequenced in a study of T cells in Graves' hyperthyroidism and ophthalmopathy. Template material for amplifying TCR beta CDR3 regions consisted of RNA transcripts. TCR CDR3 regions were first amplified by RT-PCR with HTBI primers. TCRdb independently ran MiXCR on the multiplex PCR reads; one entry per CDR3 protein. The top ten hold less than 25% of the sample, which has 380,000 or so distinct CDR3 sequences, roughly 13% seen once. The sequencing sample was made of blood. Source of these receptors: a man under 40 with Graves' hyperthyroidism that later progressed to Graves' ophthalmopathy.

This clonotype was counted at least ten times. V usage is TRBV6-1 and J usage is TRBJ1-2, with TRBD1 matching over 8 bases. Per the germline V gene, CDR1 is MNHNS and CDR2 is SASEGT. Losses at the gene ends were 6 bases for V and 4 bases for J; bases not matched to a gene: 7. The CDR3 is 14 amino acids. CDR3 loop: CASRLDRGIYGYTF. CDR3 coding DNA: TGTGCCAGCAGGCTCGACAGGGGTATCTATGGCTACACCTTC.

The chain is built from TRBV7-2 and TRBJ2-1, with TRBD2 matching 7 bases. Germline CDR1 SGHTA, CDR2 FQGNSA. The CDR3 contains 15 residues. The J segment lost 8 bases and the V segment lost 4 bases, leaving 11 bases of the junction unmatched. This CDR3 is CASSSEGRGGDEQFF. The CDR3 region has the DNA TGTGCCAGCAGCTCCGAGGGGAGGGGAGGGGATGAGCAGTTCTTC.

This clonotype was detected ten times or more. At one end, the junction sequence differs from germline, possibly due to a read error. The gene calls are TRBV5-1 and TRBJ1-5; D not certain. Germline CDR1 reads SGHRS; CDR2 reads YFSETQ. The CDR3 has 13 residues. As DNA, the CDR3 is TGTGCCAGCAGTTTAGACGGAAATCAGCCCCAGCATTTT. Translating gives CASSLDGNQPQHF.

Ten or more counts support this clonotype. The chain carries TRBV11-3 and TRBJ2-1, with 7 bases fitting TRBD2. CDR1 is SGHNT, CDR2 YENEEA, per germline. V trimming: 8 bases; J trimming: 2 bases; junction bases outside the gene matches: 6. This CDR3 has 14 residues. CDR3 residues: CASCWGGAYNEQFF. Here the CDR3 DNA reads TGTGCCAGCTGTTGGGGGGGGGCCTACAATGAGCAGTTCTTC.

The CDR3 coding sequence is TGTGCCAGCAGATCAGACAGGGGTCCCCAAGAGACCCAGTACTTC. This translates into CASRSDRGPQETQYF. This chain uses TRBV2 with TRBJ2-5; TRBD1 matches 8 bases. In germline, CDR1 is SNHLY, CDR2 FYNNEI. CDR3 length equals 15 residues. The V and J ends lost 6 bases and 1 base, in that order; junction bases with no gene match: 7.

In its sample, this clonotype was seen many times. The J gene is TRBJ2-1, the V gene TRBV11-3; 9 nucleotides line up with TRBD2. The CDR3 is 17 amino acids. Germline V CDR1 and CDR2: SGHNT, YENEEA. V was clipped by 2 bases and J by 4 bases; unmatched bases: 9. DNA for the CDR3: TGTGCCAGCAGCTTAAGAGCGGGGGGTCCCATGTACAATGAGCAGTTCTTC. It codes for CASSLRAGGPMYNEQFF.

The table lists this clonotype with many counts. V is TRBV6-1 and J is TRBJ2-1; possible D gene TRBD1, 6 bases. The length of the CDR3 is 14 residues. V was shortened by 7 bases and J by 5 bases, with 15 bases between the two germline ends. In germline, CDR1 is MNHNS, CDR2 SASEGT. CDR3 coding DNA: TGTGCCAGCAAACTAGGGGGAATAGACAATGAGCAGTTCTTC. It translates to CASKLGGIDNEQFF.

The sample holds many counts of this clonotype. The CDR3 is CASSLWTAPKPSTDTQYF. As DNA, the CDR3 is TGTGCCAGCAGTTTATGGACAGCCCCGAAGCCCAGCACAGATACGCAGTATTTT. The chain recombines TRBV28 with TRBJ2-3; D is perhaps TRBD1 (5 bases). The CDR3 runs to 18 residues. Germline CDR1 MDHEN, CDR2 SYDVKM. V was trimmed by 0 bases and J by 0 bases, leaving 16 bases between them.

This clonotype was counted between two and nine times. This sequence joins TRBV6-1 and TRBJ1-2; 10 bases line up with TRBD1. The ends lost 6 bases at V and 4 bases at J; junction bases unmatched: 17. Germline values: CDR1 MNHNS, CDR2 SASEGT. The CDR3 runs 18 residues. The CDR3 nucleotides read TGTGCCAGCAGCCCAAATCCGATCGGGACAGGGGCCTCCTATGGCTACACCTTC. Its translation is CASSPNPIGTGASYGYTF.

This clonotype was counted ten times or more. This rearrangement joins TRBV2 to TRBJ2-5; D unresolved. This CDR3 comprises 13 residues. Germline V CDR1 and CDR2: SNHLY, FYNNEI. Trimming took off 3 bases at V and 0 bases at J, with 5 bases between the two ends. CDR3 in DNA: TGTGCCAGCAGTGACTCTTACCAAGAGACCCAGTACTTC. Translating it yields CASSDSYQETQYF.

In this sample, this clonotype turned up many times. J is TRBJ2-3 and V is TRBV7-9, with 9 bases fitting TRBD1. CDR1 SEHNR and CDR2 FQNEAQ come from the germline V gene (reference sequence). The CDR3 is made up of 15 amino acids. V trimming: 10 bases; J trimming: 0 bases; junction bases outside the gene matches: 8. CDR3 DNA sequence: TGTGCCACCGACCTAGGGACAGGGAGCACAGATACGCAGTATTTT. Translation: CATDLGTGSTDTQYF.

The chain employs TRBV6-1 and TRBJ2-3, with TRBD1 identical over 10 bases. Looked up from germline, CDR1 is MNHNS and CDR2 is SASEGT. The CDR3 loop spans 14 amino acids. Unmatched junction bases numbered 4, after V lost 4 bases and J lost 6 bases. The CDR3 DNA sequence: TGTGCCAGCAGTGGACAGGGGGCGAGGGATACGCAGTATTTT. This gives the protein CASSGQGARDTQYF.

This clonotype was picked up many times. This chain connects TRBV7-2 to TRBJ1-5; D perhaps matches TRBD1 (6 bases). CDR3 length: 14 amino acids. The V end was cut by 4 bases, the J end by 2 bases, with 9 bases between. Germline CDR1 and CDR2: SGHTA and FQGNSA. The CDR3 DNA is TGTGCCAGCAGCTCCCGACAGGGCAATCAGCCCCAGCATTTT. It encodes CASSSRQGNQPQHF.

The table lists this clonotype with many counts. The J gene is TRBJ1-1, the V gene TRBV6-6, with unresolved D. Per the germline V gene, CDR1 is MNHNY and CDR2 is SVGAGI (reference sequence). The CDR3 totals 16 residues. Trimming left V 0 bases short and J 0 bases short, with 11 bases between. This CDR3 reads CASSYSKGSLNTEAFF. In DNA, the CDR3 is TGTGCCAGCAGTTACTCGAAAGGCAGCTTGAACACTGAAGCTTTCTTT.

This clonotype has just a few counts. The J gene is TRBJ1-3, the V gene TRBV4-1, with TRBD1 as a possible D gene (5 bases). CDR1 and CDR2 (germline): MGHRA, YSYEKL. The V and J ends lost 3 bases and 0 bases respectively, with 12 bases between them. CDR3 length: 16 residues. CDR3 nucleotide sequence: TGCGCCAGCAGCCAGCCTTCCGGGACCTCTGGAAACACCATATATTTT. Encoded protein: CASSQPSGTSGNTIYF.

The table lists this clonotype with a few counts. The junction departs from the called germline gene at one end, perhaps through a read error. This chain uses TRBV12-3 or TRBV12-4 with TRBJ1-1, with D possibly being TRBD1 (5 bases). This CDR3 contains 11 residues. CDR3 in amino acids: CASSPDTGAFF. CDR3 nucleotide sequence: TGTGCCAGCAGTCCGGACACTGGAGCTTTCTTT.

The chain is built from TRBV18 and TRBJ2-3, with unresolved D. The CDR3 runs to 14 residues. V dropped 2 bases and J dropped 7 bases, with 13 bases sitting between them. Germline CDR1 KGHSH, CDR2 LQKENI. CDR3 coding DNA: TGTGCCAGCTCACCAAGGTCGTCCAGGAATACGCAGTATTTT. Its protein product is CASSPRSSRNTQYF.

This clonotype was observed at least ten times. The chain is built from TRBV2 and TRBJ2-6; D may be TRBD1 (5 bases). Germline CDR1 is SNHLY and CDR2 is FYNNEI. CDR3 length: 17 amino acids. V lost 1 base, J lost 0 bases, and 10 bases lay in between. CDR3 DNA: TGTGCCAGCAGTGAAGTAGGACACCGCTCTGGGGCCAACGTCCTGACTTTC. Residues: CASSEVGHRSGANVLTF. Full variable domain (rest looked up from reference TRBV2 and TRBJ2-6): EPEVTQTPSHQVTQMGQEVILRCVPISNHLYFYWYRQILGQKVEFLVSFYNNEISEKSEIFDDQFSVERPDGSNFTLKIRSTKLEDSAMYFCASSEVGHRSGANVLTFGAGSRLTVL.

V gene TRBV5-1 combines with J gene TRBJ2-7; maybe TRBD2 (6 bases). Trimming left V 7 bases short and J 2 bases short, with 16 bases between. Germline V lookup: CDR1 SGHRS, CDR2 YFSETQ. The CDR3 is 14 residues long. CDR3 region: CASGSGGATYEQYF. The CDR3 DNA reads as TGCGCCAGCGGAAGTGGAGGGGCTACCTACGAGCAGTACTTC.

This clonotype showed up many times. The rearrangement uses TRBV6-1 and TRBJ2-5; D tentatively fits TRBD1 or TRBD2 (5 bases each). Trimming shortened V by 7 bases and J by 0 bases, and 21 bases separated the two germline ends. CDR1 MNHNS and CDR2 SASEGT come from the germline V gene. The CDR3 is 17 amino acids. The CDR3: CASIPSGTKLYQETQYF. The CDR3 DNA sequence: TGTGCCAGCATTCCCTCTGGGACGAAGCTCTACCAAGAGACCCAGTACTTC.

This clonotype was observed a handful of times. The CDR3 nucleotides read TGCAGTGCCCTCCGGGAAGGGGACGAAAAACTGTTTTTT. Amino acid sequence: CSALREGDEKLFF. The V gene is TRBV20-1, the J gene TRBJ1-4; possible D gene TRBD1, 5 bases. The ends were cut back, 6 bases at V and 8 bases at J, with 16 bases in the middle. The CDR3 is 13 residues long. The germline CDR1 and CDR2 sequences are DFQATT and SNEGSKA (reference sequence).